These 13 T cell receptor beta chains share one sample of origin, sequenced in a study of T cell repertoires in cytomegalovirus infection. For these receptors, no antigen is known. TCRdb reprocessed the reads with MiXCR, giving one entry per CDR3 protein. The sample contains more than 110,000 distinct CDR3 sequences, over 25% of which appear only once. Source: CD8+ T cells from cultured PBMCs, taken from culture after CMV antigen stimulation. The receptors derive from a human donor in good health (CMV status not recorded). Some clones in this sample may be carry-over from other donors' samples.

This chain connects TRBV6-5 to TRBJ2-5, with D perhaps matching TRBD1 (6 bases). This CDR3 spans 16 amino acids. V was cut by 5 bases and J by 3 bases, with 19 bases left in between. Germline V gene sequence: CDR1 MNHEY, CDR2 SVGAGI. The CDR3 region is CASSGSRTVSKETQYF. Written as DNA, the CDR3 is TGTGCCAGCAGTGGCAGCAGGACAGTCTCGAAAGAGACCCAGTACTTC.

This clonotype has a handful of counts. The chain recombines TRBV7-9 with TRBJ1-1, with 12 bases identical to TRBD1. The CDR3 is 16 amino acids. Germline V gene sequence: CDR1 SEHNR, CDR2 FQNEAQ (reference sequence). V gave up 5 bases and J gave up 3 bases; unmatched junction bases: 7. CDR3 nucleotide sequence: TGTGCCAGCAGCCCCACCGGGACAGGGGGCTACACTGAAGCTTTCTTT. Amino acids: CASSPTGTGGYTEAFF.

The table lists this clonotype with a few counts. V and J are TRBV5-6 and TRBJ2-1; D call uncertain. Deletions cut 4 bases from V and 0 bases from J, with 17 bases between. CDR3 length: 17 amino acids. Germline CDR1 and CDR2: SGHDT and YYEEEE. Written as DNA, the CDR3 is TGTGCCAGCAGCCCCGACGCGGACGCAAGCTCCTACAATGAGCAGTTCTTC. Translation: CASSPDADASSYNEQFF.

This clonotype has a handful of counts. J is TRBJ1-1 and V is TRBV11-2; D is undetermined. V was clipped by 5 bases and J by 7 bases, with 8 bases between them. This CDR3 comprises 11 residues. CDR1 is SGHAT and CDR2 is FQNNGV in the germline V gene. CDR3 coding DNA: TGTGCCAGCAGCCCCGACGGTGAAGCTTTCTTT. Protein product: CASSPDGEAFF.

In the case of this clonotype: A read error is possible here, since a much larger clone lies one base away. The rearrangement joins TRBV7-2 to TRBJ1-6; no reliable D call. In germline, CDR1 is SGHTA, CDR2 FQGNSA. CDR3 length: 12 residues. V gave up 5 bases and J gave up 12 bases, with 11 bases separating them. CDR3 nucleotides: TGTGCCAGCAGCCCGGACCTAGGACCCCTCCACTTT. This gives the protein CASSPDLGPLHF.

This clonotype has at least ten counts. The CDR3 sequence: CASSLVSSYYGYTF. Here the CDR3 DNA reads TGTGCCAGCAGCTTAGTCAGTTCGTACTATGGCTACACCTTC. The chain has TRBV11-2 and TRBJ1-2; D is ambiguous. Germline CDR1 is SGHAT and CDR2 is FQNNGV. CDR3 size: 14 residues. Trimming pared 1 base from V and 3 bases from J, leaving 9 bases between.

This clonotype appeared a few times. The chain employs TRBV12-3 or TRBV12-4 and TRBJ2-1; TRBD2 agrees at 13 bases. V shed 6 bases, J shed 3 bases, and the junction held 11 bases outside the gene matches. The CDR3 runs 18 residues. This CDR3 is CASRGTSGAGEGYNEQFF. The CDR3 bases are TGTGCCAGCAGGGGGACTAGCGGGGCCGGGGAGGGCTACAATGAGCAGTTCTTC.

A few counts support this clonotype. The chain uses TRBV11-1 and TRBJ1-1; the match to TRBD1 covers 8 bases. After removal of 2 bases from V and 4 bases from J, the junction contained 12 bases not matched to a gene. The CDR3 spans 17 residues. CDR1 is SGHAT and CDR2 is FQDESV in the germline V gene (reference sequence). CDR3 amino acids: CASSLSRQGAWVTEAFF. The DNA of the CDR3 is TGTGCCAGCAGCTTATCAAGGCAGGGGGCATGGGTCACTGAAGCTTTCTTT.

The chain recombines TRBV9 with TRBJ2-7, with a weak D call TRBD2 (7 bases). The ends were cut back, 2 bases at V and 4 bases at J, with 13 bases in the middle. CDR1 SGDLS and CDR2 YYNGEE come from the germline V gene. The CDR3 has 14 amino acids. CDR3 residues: CASSVGGLGYEQYF. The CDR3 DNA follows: TGTGCCAGCAGCGTCGGGGGGCTTGGATACGAGCAGTACTTC.

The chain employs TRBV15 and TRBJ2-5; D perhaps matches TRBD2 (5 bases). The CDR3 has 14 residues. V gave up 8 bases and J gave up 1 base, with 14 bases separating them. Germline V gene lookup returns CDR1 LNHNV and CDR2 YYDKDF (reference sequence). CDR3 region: CATGGPVIQETQYF. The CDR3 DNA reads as TGTGCCACCGGAGGACCGGTAATCCAAGAGACCCAGTACTTC.

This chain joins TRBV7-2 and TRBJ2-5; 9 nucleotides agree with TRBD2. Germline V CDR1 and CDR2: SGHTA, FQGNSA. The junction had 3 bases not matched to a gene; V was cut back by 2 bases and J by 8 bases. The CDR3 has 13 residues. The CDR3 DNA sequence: TGTGCCAGCAGCTTATCTAGCGGGACTACCCAGTACTTC. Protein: CASSLSSGTTQYF. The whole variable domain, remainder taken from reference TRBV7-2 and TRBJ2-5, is GAGVSQSPSNKVTEKGKDVELRCDPISGHTALYWYRQSLGQGLEFLIYFQGNSAPDKSGLPSDRFSAERTGGSVSTLTIQRTQQEDSAVYLCASSLSSGTTQYFGPGTRLLVL.

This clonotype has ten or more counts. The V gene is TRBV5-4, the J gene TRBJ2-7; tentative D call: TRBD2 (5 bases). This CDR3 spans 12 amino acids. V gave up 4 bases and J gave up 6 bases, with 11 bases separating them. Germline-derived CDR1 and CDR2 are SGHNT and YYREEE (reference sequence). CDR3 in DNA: TGTGCCAGCAGCCCCGACGGGGTCGAGCAGTACTTC. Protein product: CASSPDGVEQYF.

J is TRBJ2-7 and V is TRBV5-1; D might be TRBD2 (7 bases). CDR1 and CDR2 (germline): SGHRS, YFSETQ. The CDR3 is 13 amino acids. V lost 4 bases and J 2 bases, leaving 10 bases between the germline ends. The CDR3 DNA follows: TGCGCCAGCAGCGCGGGGGCAACCTACGAGCAGTACTTC. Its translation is CASSAGATYEQYF.